Reported below is one T cell receptor (beta chain). Its matching antigen is unknown. This sample is part of a study of cytomegalovirus exposure and HLA in healthy donors. V lost 5 bases, J lost 12 bases, and 5 bases stayed unmatched. The germline CDR1 and CDR2 sequences are SGHRS and YFSETQ. The CDR3 has 11 residues. The primer mix had 60 Vbeta and 13 Jbeta primers. The protocol was immunoSEQ multiplex PCR, while the TCRdb copy is restricted to in-frame clones and leaves out a portion. The profile shows around 120,000 clones, 80% of them singletons. Study conclusions and caveats: V- and J-gene trimming of TCR beta was linked (in a later analysis) to a missense DCLRE1C variant.

The sequence was collected from a male donor in good health and CMV-seronegative. The chain couples TRBV5-1 to TRBJ2-4, with 7 bases that match TRBD2. Sequencing was done on a sample of PBMCs. CDR3: CASRGEGSQYF. The CDR3, as DNA: TGCGCCAGCAGGGGGGAGGGCAGTCAGTACTTC.